A single sample is the source of the 5 T cell receptor beta chains below, sequenced in a study of control samples from healthy donors and cancer patients (dated by TCRdb to 2020 to 2022). Libraries came from the immunoSEQ multiplex PCR assay. Drawn from immuneACCESS, this table holds only the in-frame rearrangements with V and J called that TCRdb kept. Clones are partly lost; checked studies trace under half to an unresolved V gene and leave the rest unexplained. The sample contains under 30,000 clones, about 82% of them found a single time. The leading ten clones occupy about 6.9% of the sample. The sample consisted of PBMCs. The receptor source for this set is an older woman with head and neck cancer.

CDR3 protein: CASSPHSGDLYQPQHF. In DNA, the CDR3 is TGTGCCAGCAGCCCTCATTCAGGGGACCTTTATCAGCCCCAGCATTTT. The chain employs TRBV5-5 and TRBJ1-5; D might be TRBD1 (6 bases). CDR1 SGHKS and CDR2 YYEKEE come from the germline V gene (reference sequence). Deletions cut 4 bases from V and 5 bases from J, with 19 bases between. The CDR3 has 16 residues.

This sequence joins TRBV4-3 and TRBJ1-1; D gene ambiguous. With 0 bases removed from V and 7 bases from J, the gap between germline ends came to 12 bases. This CDR3 has 14 amino acids. CDR1 is LGHNA, CDR2 YSLEER, per germline. The CDR3 DNA reads TGCGCCAGCAGCCAAGAGGAAGGCTGGGATGAAGCTTTCTTT. Its protein product is CASSQEEGWDEAFF.

The rearrangement uses TRBV10-2 and TRBJ2-2; D is possibly TRBD1 (5 bases). Germline V CDR1 and CDR2: WSHSY, SAAADI. This CDR3 is 13 amino acids long. V gave up 6 bases and J gave up 5 bases, with 10 bases separating them. The CDR3 nucleotides read TGCGCCAGCAGCCCCAGGGCAACCGGGGAGCTGTTTTTT. Translated, it gives CASSPRATGELFF.

The V gene is TRBV19, the J gene TRBJ1-1; TRBD1 matches 9 bases. J lost 5 bases, V lost 7 bases, and 8 bases had no gene match. Germline V lookup: CDR1 LNHDA, CDR2 SQIVND (reference sequence). The CDR3 covers 14 residues. CDR3 region: CASTSDRGNTEAFF. DNA of the CDR3: TGTGCCAGTACCTCGGACAGGGGTAATACTGAAGCTTTCTTT.

This clone was recorded once. The rearrangement links TRBV7-2 to TRBJ1-3; D gene ambiguous. CDR1 SGHTA and CDR2 FQGNSA come from the germline V gene. The CDR3 is 14 residues long. V gave up 2 bases and J gave up 4 bases, with 9 bases separating them. This CDR3 reads CASSLTEGGNTIYF. The CDR3 DNA sequence: TGTGCCAGCAGCTTAACAGAGGGCGGAAACACCATATATTTT.